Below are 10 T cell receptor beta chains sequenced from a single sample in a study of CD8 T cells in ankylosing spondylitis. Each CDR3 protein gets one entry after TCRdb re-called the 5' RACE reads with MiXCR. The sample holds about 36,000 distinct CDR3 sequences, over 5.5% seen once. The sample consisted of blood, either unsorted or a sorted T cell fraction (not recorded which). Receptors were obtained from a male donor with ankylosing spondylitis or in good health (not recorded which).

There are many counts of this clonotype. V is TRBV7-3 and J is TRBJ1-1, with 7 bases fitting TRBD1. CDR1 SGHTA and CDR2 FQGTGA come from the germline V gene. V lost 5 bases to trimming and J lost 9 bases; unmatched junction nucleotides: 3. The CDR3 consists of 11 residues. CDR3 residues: CASSQGDQAFF. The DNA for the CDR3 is TGTGCCAGCAGCCAGGGGGACCAAGCTTTCTTT.

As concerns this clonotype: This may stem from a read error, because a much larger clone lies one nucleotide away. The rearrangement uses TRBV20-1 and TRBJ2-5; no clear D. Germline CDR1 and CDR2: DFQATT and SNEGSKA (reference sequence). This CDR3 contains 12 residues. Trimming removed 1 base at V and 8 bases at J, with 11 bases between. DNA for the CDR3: TGCAGTGCTAGAGGCGGTGTGGATACCCAGTACTTC. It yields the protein CSARGGVDTQYF.

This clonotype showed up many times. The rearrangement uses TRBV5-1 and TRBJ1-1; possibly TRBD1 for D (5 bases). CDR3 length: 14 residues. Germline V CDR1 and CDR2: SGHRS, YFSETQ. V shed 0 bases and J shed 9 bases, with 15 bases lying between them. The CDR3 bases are TGCGCCAGCAGCTTGGACAGGCTCGATTATCAAGCTTTCTTT. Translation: CASSLDRLDYQAFF.

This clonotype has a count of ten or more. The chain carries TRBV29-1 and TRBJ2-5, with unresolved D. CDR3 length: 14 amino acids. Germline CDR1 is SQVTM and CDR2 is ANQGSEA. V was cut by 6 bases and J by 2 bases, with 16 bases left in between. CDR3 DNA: TGCAGCGTCTCCCTAGGGCGGATTCAAGAGACCCAGTACTTC. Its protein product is CSVSLGRIQETQYF.

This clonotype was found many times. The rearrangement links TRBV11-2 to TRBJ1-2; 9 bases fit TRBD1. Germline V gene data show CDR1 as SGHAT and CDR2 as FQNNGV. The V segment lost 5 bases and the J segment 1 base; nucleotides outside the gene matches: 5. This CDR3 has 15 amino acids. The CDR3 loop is CASSLQGAFNYGYTF. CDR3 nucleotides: TGTGCCAGCAGCCTACAGGGGGCCTTTAACTATGGCTACACCTTC. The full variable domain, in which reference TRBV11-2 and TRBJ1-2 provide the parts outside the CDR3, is EAGVAQSPRYKIIEKRQSVAFWCNPISGHATLYWYQQILGQGPKLLIQFQNNGVVDDSQLPKDRFSAERLKGVDSTLKIQPAKLEDSAVYLCASSLQGAFNYGYTFGSGTRLTVV.

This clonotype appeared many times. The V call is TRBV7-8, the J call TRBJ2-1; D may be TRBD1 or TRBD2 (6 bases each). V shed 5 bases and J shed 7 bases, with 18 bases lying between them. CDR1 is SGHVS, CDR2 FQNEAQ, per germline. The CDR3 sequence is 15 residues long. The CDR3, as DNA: TGTGCCAGCAGCCTTCCGGGGGCGCTGGGTAATGAGCAGTTCTTC. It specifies CASSLPGALGNEQFF.

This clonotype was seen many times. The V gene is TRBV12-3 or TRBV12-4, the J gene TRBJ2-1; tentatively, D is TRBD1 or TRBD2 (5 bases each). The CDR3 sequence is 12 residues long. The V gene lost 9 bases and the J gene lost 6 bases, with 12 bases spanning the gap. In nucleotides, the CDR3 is TGTGCCAGTACGTTTGGGGGCAATGAGCAGTTCTTC. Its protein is CASTFGGNEQFF.

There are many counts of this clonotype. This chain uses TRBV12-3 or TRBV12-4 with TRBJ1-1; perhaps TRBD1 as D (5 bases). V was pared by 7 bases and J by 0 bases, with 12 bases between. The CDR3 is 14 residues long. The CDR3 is CASTSGGVNTEAFF. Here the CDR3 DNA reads TGTGCCAGCACTTCGGGGGGAGTGAACACTGAAGCTTTCTTT.

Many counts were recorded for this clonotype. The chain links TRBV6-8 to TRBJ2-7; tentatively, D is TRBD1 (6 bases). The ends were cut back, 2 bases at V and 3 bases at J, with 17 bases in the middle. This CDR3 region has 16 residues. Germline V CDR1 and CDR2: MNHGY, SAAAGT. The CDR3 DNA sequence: TGTGCCAGCAGTTACCCTCGACAGGCTATCATCTACGAGCAGTACTTC. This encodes CASSYPRQAIIYEQYF.

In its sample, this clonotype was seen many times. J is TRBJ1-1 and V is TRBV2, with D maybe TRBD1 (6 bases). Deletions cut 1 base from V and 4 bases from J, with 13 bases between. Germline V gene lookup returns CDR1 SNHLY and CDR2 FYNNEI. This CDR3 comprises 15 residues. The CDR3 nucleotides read TGTGCCAGCAGTGAAGAACAGGGATGGGGCACTGAAGCTTTCTTT. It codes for CASSEEQGWGTEAFF.